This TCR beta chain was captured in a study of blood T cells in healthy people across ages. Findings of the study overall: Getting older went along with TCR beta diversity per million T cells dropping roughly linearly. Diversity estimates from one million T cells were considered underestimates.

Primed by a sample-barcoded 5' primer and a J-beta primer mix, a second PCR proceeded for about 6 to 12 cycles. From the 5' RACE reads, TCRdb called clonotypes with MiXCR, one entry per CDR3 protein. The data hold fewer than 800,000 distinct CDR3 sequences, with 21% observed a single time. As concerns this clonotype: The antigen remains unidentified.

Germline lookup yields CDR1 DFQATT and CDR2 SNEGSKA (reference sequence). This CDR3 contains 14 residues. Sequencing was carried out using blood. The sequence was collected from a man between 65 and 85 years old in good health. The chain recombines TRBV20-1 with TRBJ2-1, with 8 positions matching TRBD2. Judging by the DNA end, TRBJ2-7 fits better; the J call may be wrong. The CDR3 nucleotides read TGCAGTGCTCGGAAGGAAGCGGGAGTTAACGAGCAGTACTTC. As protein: CSARKEAGVNEQYF.